Listed here are 25 T cell receptor beta chains from one sample, sequenced in a study of blood T cell repertoires in COVID-19 (dated by TCRdb to about 2020). The method was the immunoSEQ multiplex PCR assay. TCRdb took over this immuneACCESS table, retaining in-frame rearrangements with V and J assigned. Such tables are incomplete; in checked studies, under half of the missing clones stem from an unresolved V gene, and the remainder is unexplained. Recorded for this sample are tens of thousands of clones; 88% of them occurred a single time. Around 1.3% of the sample goes to the ten largest clones. Specimen: peripheral blood. The receptors were sampled from a human donor in a cohort sampled during active COVID-19.

The genes are TRBV11-2 and TRBJ1-1; 9 bases are shared with TRBD1. Trimming at V came to 6 bases and at J to 5 bases, leaving 7 bases not matched to a gene. Germline V CDR1 and CDR2: SGHAT, FQNNGV. This CDR3 comprises 14 residues. This CDR3 is CASSSGTGMTEAFF. CDR3 in DNA: TGTGCCAGCAGTTCCGGGACAGGGATGACTGAAGCTTTCTTT. Full variable domain (outside the CDR3, taken from reference TRBV11-2 and TRBJ1-1): EAGVAQSPRYKIIEKRQSVAFWCNPISGHATLYWYQQILGQGPKLLIQFQNNGVVDDSQLPKDRFSAERLKGVDSTLKIQPAKLEDSAVYLCASSSGTGMTEAFFGQGTRLTVV.

The rearrangement uses TRBV7-2 and TRBJ2-2, with 10 positions matching TRBD2. The J segment lost 7 bases and the V segment lost 5 bases, leaving 13 bases of the junction unmatched. Germline assignment: CDR1 SGHTA and CDR2 FQGNSA. The CDR3 loop spans 17 amino acids. The CDR3 nucleotides are TGTGCCAGCAGCCGCCGAAGAACGAGCGGGGGGGGCGGGGAGCTGTTTTTT. This gives the protein CASSRRRTSGGGGELFF.

V gene TRBV11-3 combines with J gene TRBJ2-5; TRBD2 aligns across 11 bases. V lost 2 bases, J lost 4 bases, and 9 bases stayed unmatched. In germline, CDR1 is SGHNT, CDR2 YENEEA. This CDR3 is built from 17 residues. The CDR3 nucleotides read TGTGCCAGCAGCTTAAATAGCGGGAGGGCTAGTGGAGAGACCCAGTACTTC. Amino acids: CASSLNSGRASGETQYF. The whole variable domain, filled in from reference TRBV11-3 and TRBJ2-5, reads EAGVVQSPRYKIIEKKQPVAFWCNPISGHNTLYWYLQNLGQGPELLIRYENEEAVDDSQLPKDRFSAERLKGVDSTLKIQPAELGDSAVYLCASSLNSGRASGETQYFGPGTRLLVL.

The genes are TRBV27 and TRBJ1-1, with unresolved D. V lost 4 bases to trimming and J lost 0 bases, with 6 bases between them. Germline V gene sequence: CDR1 MNHEY, CDR2 SMNVEV (reference sequence). The CDR3 spans 13 residues. CDR3 nucleotides: TGTGCCAGCAGTTACCAGTTGAACACTGAAGCTTTCTTT. It specifies CASSYQLNTEAFF.

The chain joins TRBV5-1 to TRBJ2-1, with D maybe TRBD1 (5 bases). Germline CDR1 reads SGHRS; CDR2 reads YFSETQ. The CDR3 is made up of 13 amino acids. Trimming shortened V by 2 bases and J by 7 bases, and 10 bases separated the two germline ends. CDR3 DNA: TGCGCCAGCAGCTTAGGGGTGGAAAATGAGCAGTTCTTC. Protein sequence: CASSLGVENEQFF.

The chain recombines TRBV25-1 with TRBJ2-2; 8 bases are a match to TRBD1. Germline V gene lookup returns CDR1 MGHDK and CDR2 SYGVNS. The trim removed 8 bases at V and 1 base at J, leaving 6 bases unmatched. The CDR3 is made up of 15 amino acids. CDR3: CASYIDRGNTGELFF. The CDR3 bases are TGTGCCAGCTACATAGACAGGGGGAACACCGGGGAGCTGTTTTTT.

The chain combines TRBV10-2 with TRBJ2-2; 7 bases map to TRBD2. Unmatched junction bases numbered 5, after V lost 5 bases and J lost 2 bases. The CDR3 length is 15 residues. The germline CDR1 and CDR2 sequences are WSHSY and SAAADI. Here the CDR3 DNA reads TGCGCCAGCAGTCGAGCTAGCGGCAACACCGGGGAGCTGTTTTTT. Translated: CASSRASGNTGELFF.

The chain combines TRBV28 with TRBJ1-1; no firm D call. Between the trimmed V and J ends, which lost 1 base and 0 bases, there was a span of 9 bases. The germline V gene has CDR1 MDHEN and CDR2 SYDVKM. The CDR3 is 15 residues long. The CDR3 loop reads CASSLYPHLNTEAFF. CDR3 sequence (DNA): TGTGCCAGCAGTTTATATCCCCACTTGAACACTGAAGCTTTCTTT.

The V and J genes are TRBV14 and TRBJ1-2, with D perhaps matching TRBD1 (6 bases). Trimming shortened V by 4 bases and J by 7 bases, and 13 bases separated the two germline ends. Per germline, CDR1 SGHDN and CDR2 FVKESK. The CDR3 runs 13 residues. This CDR3 is CASSLQGSGGYTF. The DNA of the CDR3 is TGTGCCAGCAGCCTACAGGGTTCGGGTGGCTACACCTTC.

The genes are TRBV5-4 and TRBJ2-5, with 9 bases lining up with TRBD1. This CDR3 comprises 13 residues. V dropped 2 bases and J dropped 5; count of bases not matched to a gene: 1. From germline, CDR1 is SGHNT and CDR2 YYREEE (reference sequence). The CDR3 loop reads CASSLQGAETQYF. The CDR3, as DNA: TGTGCCAGCAGCTTACAGGGGGCGGAGACCCAGTACTTC.

This chain's CDR3 is CASSIDDRHYSNQPQHF. The CDR3 nucleotides read TGTGCCAGTAGTATTGATGACAGACACTATAGCAATCAGCCCCAGCATTTT. J is TRBJ1-5 and V is TRBV19; a weak D match, TRBD1 (5 bases). CDR3 length: 17 residues. Per germline, CDR1 LNHDA and CDR2 SQIVND (reference sequence). V dropped 3 bases and J dropped 0 bases, with 15 bases sitting between them. The variable domain in full, with the rest retrieved from reference TRBV19 and TRBJ1-5, is DGGITQSPKYLFRKEGQNVTLSCEQNLNHDAMYWYRQDPGQGLRLIYYSQIVNDFQKGDIAEGYSVSREKKESFPLTVTSAQKNPTAFYLCASSIDDRHYSNQPQHFGDGTRLSIL.

DNA for the CDR3: TGTGCCAGTAGTATTCAGGGGGCAGGGGGAAGTGAAAAACTGTTTTTT. As protein: CASSIQGAGGSEKLFF. The chain uses TRBV19 and TRBJ1-4, with TRBD1 matching over 8 bases. CDR3 length equals 16 residues. Germline CDR1 reads LNHDA; CDR2 reads SQIVND (reference sequence). Trimming cost V 3 bases and J 7 bases; bases outside gene matches: 10.

The chain links TRBV11-1 to TRBJ2-7, with a tentative D call TRBD1 (6 bases). This CDR3 has 13 residues. The germline gives CDR1 SGHAT, CDR2 FQDESV (reference sequence). V was clipped by 4 bases and J by 3 bases, with 10 bases between them. CDR3 residues: CASSSDRGYEQYF. Here the CDR3 DNA reads TGTGCCAGCAGCTCGGACAGAGGCTACGAGCAGTACTTC.

The chain carries TRBV6-1 and TRBJ1-1; D remains unclear. Germline V CDR1 and CDR2: MNHNS, SASEGT. The CDR3 length is 15 residues. V lost 3 bases and J lost 7, with 18 bases in between. DNA for the CDR3: TGTGCCAGCAGTGAGGCGAGCTGGGTTAGACTTGAAGCTTTCTTT. It encodes CASSEASWVRLEAFF.

The chain couples TRBV5-4 to TRBJ2-3; possibly TRBD2 for D (6 bases). Germline V gives CDR1 SGHNT, CDR2 YYREEE (reference sequence). The ends were cut back, 3 bases at V and 2 bases at J, with 19 bases in the middle. The CDR3 is made up of 17 amino acids. CDR3 residues: CASSYSPLGGVTDTQYF. CDR3 nucleotide sequence: TGTGCCAGCAGCTACAGCCCTTTAGGCGGGGTCACAGATACGCAGTATTTT.

A few counts support this clone. J is TRBJ1-1 and V is TRBV3-1 (or the pseudogene TRBV3-2); D gene uncertain. The CDR3 runs to 14 residues. Germline V lookup: CDR1 LGHDT, CDR2 YNNKEL (reference sequence). Trimming stripped 4 bases from V and 2 bases from J, with 11 bases between. CDR3 DNA sequence: TGTGCCAGCAGCCTCCACACAGCAAACACTGAAGCTTTCTTT. Its translation is CASSLHTANTEAFF.

V gene TRBV19 combines with J gene TRBJ2-3; 13 nucleotides align to TRBD2. V dropped 9 bases and J dropped 6; count of bases not matched to a gene: 12. CDR1 is LNHDA, CDR2 SQIVND, per germline (reference sequence). The CDR3 has 16 residues. DNA of the CDR3: TGTGCCAGCGGAGGACTAGCGGGGGAAGGGAGCGATACGCAGTATTTT. Its protein product is CASGGLAGEGSDTQYF. Variable domain in full (rest from reference TRBV19 and TRBJ2-3): DGGITQSPKYLFRKEGQNVTLSCEQNLNHDAMYWYRQDPGQGLRLIYYSQIVNDFQKGDIAEGYSVSREKKESFPLTVTSAQKNPTAFYLCASGGLAGEGSDTQYFGPGTRLTVL.

In DNA form, the CDR3 reads TGTGCCAGCACACCCACGGCGGGGAACACAGATACGCAGTATTTT. Protein: CASTPTAGNTDTQYF. This sequence joins TRBV6-4 and TRBJ2-3, with a tentative D call TRBD2 (6 bases). Germline CDR1 is MRHNA and CDR2 is SNTAGT. V was pared by 7 bases and J by 2 bases, with 16 bases between. This CDR3 comprises 15 residues.

This chain links TRBV11-3 with TRBJ1-6; 7 bases fit TRBD1. V trimming: 2 bases; J trimming: 9 bases; junction bases outside the gene matches: 7. The germline gives CDR1 SGHNT, CDR2 YENEEA. The CDR3 consists of 15 residues. CDR3 nucleotides: TGTGCCAGCAGCTTACAGGGGGTTGTTGGTTCACCCCTCCACTTT. Its protein product is CASSLQGVVGSPLHF.

This chain links TRBV7-3 with TRBJ2-1, with TRBD1 identical over 8 bases. Germline lookup yields CDR1 SGHTA and CDR2 FQGTGA. V shed 4 bases, J shed 3 bases, and the junction held 5 bases outside the gene matches. The CDR3 contains 15 residues. In DNA form, the CDR3 reads TGTGCCAGCAGCTCGGGACAGGCAAACTACAATGAGCAGTTCTTC. It encodes CASSSGQANYNEQFF.

This chain joins TRBV5-4 and TRBJ2-1; D ambiguous. Trimming took 3 bases from V and 7 from J, leaving 8 bases between them. Per germline, CDR1 SGHNT and CDR2 YYREEE (reference sequence). This CDR3 has 12 amino acids. CDR3 sequence: CASSSPENEQFF. The CDR3 DNA sequence: TGTGCCAGCAGCTCACCTGAGAATGAGCAGTTCTTC.

The rearrangement joins TRBV5-1 to TRBJ1-2; D possibly corresponds to TRBD1 (5 bases). Germline lookup yields CDR1 SGHRS and CDR2 YFSETQ. The ends were cut back, 8 bases at V and 0 bases at J, with 14 bases in the middle. There are 14 residues in the CDR3. Written as DNA, the CDR3 is TGCGCCAGTTCGGGGGAGCAGGCTAACTATGGCTACACCTTC. Encoded protein: CASSGEQANYGYTF.

The genes are TRBV20-1 and TRBJ2-7; 7 nucleotides match TRBD1. V gave up 3 bases and J gave up 5 bases; unmatched junction bases: 4. This CDR3 comprises 12 residues. Germline V gives CDR1 DFQATT, CDR2 SNEGSKA (reference sequence). The CDR3 region is CSASLTGNEQYF. As DNA, the CDR3 is TGCAGTGCTAGTTTGACAGGGAACGAGCAGTACTTC.

The chain employs TRBV4-1 and TRBJ1-2; D is unclear. The V end lost 0 bases, the J end lost 0 bases, and 8 bases lay between the germline ends. CDR3 size: 15 residues. CDR1 and CDR2 (germline): MGHRA, YSYEKL. The CDR3 DNA follows: TGCGCCAGCAGCCAAGAGGTAGTCGCTAACTATGGCTACACCTTC. Encoded protein: CASSQEVVANYGYTF.

The chain employs TRBV2 and TRBJ2-4; D remains unclear. Germline V CDR1 and CDR2: SNHLY, FYNNEI. V was pared by 2 bases and J by 4 bases, with 6 bases between. CDR3 length equals 13 residues. CDR3 in DNA: TGTGCCAGCAGTGAAAACTGGAAAAACATTCAGTACTTC. Amino acid sequence: CASSENWKNIQYF.